This T cell receptor beta chain was profiled in a study of response to subunit inactivated influenza vaccine. General study points: With each seasonal influenza vaccination, the authors suggested, few new T cells are recruited.

In TCRdb, the RT-PCR reads were re-called with MiXCR into one record per CDR3 protein. The table has 500,000 to 700,000 distinct CDR3 sequences, 20% to 25% seen once; the top ten hold 2.8%. V lost 4 bases, J lost 6 bases, and 11 bases stayed unmatched. This CDR3 has 16 amino acids. This clonotype showed up just a few times. The antigen is unknown. These records were also assigned to another study, of T cells expressing NK-cell markers. From that report: 5'RACE template switching with UMIs generated TCR beta cDNA. In a handful of donors, dominant clonotypes made up about 25-65% of CD3+CD56-NKG2C+ cells.

The clonotype comes from a man in his fifties or sixties who received an inactivated influenza vaccine. Sequencing used CD4+ T cells sorted from PBMCs, obtained 11 to 12 days after vaccination. The chain uses TRBV12-3 or TRBV12-4 and TRBJ2-1, with 8 bases that match TRBD1. The CDR3 nucleotides are TGTGCCAGCAGTTCTACAGACAGGGGAGGCCTCAATGAGCAGTTCTTC. Amino acids: CASSSTDRGGLNEQFF.